This is a list of T cell receptor beta chains from one sample in a study of Graves' ophthalmopathy and Graves' hyperthyroidism. TCRdb reprocessed the multiplex PCR reads via MiXCR and lists one record per CDR3 protein. This table holds about 1.1 million distinct CDR3 sequences, about 40% found once. Sample: peripheral blood or thyroid tissue (not recorded which). The receptors were gathered from an adult man with Graves' hyperthyroidism. Both conserved end residues are part of each CDR3. A D gene is named only where the DNA matches it firmly. Clone size is shown for a subset of rows, as once, few, many or a class of expanded clone.

clone_size	v_call	d_call	j_call	cdr3_nt	cdr3_aa
-	TRBV9	-	TRBJ1-1	TGTGCCAGCAGCGTAGGAGGGGATAACACTGAAGCTTTCTTT	CASSVGGDNTEAFF
-	TRBV10-3	TRBD1	TRBJ1-4	TGTGCCAGCAGCCGCGGGACAGTTAATGAAAAACTGTTTTTT	CASSRGTVNEKLFF
many	TRBV15	-	TRBJ2-7	TGTGCCACCAGCAGAGGACAGGGAGGCTACGAGCAGTACTTC	CATSRGQGGYEQYF
-	TRBV4-3	TRBD1	TRBJ1-6	TGCGCCAGCAGCCTCGGACAGGGGGCCACTAATTCACCCCTCCACTTT	CASSLGQGATNSPLHF
many	TRBV7-2	-	TRBJ1-5	TGTGCCAGCAGCTTTGACAGTAGCAATCAGCCCCAGCATTTT	CASSFDSSNQPQHF
-	TRBV12-3/TRBV12-4	-	TRBJ2-5	TGTGCCAGCAGACCCCCAGGGAAATGGGCTCAAGAGACCCAGTACTTC	CASRPPGKWAQETQYF
-	TRBV7-2	-	TRBJ1-6	TGTGCCAGCAGCTTGCCATCTCGGGGGTCGAGCTCCTATAATTCACCCCTCCACTTT	CASSLPSRGSSSYNSPLHF
-	TRBV7-9	-	TRBJ1-5	TGTGCCAGCAGCTCAACTGACACAGGAAAATATAGCAATCAGCCCCAGCATTTT	CASSSTDTGKYSNQPQHF
many	TRBV10-3	TRBD1	TRBJ2-6	TGTGCCATCAGTGAGCGGGGACAGGGGTACTCTGGGGCCAACGTCCTGACTTTC	CAISERGQGYSGANVLTF
-	TRBV29-1	-	TRBJ2-5	TGCAGCGTTAGCCCCCAGGGACGGGATTTC	CSVSPQGRDF
-	TRBV6-2/TRBV6-3	-	TRBJ1-5	TGTGCCAGCAGTTACATGGGTGGGAGCAATCAGCCCCAGCATTTT	CASSYMGGSNQPQHF
many	TRBV7-8	TRBD1	TRBJ1-1	TGTGCCAGCAGCCCAAGACAGGGGGCCATGAACACTGAAGCTTTCTTT	CASSPRQGAMNTEAFF
once	TRBV6-1	TRBD2	TRBJ2-7	TGTGCCAGCAGTGGGTCCGGCGGGGGGGCCTATGAGCAGTACTTC	CASSGSGGGAYEQYF
-	TRBV12-3/TRBV12-4	-	TRBJ1-4	TGTGCCAGCACCTCGGGGGGGGTCGGTGAAAAACTGTTTTTT	CASTSGGVGEKLFF
many	TRBV14	TRBD1	TRBJ1-2	TGTGCCAGCAGCCTCCGAACAGGGGGCAGAGACTATGGCTACACCTTC	CASSLRTGGRDYGYTF